The following is a T cell receptor beta chain sequence with its context. Its antigen has not been determined. The sample holds no much larger clone one base away, and base qualities are not on file. V is pared back by 3 bases and J by 0 bases, with 12 bases lying between the germline termini. From a lookup of the germline V gene (reference sequence), CDR1 and CDR2 are SEHNR and FQNEAQ. The CDR3 numbers 16 residues from cysteine through phenylalanine. This entry keeps only the CDR3 DNA: 48 bases, framed from base 1. These data come from a study of shared clonotypes between healthy human individuals (dated by TCRdb to the early 2020s). About the full investigation: Three men and two women, aged 18 to 49 years, made up the cohort. For each donor, three plates each were used for CD4 naive and CD4 memory, two plates were used for CD8 naive, and one plate was used for CD8 memory. To increase sequencing depth and limit assay-specific biases, different laboratories used diverse techniques to prepare libraries and sequence TCR repertoires. Per donor, leukapheresis produced somewhere between about 0.85 and 10 billion PBMCs. To estimate repertoire size and how much clonotype sharing occurs between individuals, the study deeply sequenced the blood TCR repertoires of five healthy adults.

Here is what the overall study found, with its caveats: Incomplete sequencing was indicated by rarefaction of sorted-subset datasets, despite the large sequencing depth. Pairwise subsampling indicated that sequencing depth was expected to affect the degree of clonotype sharing among donors. Naive subsets generally had larger estimated clonotype richness than memory subsets did. Clonotypes shared by all four sorted-subset donors showed higher generation probabilities than non-shared clonotypes. Because the study included only a small number of donors, the genetic and exposure-history diversity represented was limited. Sampling was limited to blood, and TCR repertoires in tissue likely differ from TCR repertoires in blood. When a handful of donors were compared, the shared fraction of clonotypes was about 5% for naive CD4, 3.5% to 4% for naive CD8, 2.3% for memory CD4, and around 0.37% for memory CD8.

TCR CDR3 regions were amplified from genomic DNA by multiplex PCR using the deep immunoSEQ assay. Extracted genomic DNA from each cell subset was distributed evenly across all wells of several immunoSEQ 96-well plates, and each plate was treated as a replicate. For sorted subsets, about 0.2 ug genomic DNA, equal to 25,000 to 35,000 T cell genomes, was loaded into each replicate PCR. The purified libraries were quantified using a Qubit 3.0 fluorometer, sized with a Bioanalyzer 2100, and then quantified again using the KAPA Library Quantification kit. Each immunoSEQ 96-well plate was sequenced on its own single-read 150-cycle Illumina NextSeq 550 flow cell. Per the authors' processing: Because only junctional sequences without quality scores were contained in the immunoSEQ output, filtering matching that applied to full-length reads could not be performed. Sequences were annotated with PyIR, a Python wrapper for IgBLAST v1.9, using IMGT germline references to assign V/J genes and CDR3. Reads were filtered out if the reads had weak V/J assignments (E-value above 1e-6), no CDR3, stop codons, out-of-frame junctions, or ambiguous translated residues. A V3J clonotype was defined by an identical inferred V gene, J gene, and CDR3 amino acid sequence. Percentage overlap between repertoires was computed as shared unique clonotypes divided by the size of the smaller repertoire. Repertoire richness was assessed with RTK rarefaction, the Chao1 estimator, and Recon v2.1 estimates of unobserved clonotypes. Generation probabilities for all TCRbeta clonotypes obtained by the gDNA method from a handful of donors were computed using OLGA. TCRdb carries this immuneACCESS record with in-frame sequences only. Its versions omit some clonotypes, under half of them owing to an unresolved V gene in the studies checked, with the rest unexplained. V and J calls and clone size follow that table, whereas D and trimming were derived from the DNA. The sample yields about 1 million clones; 65% to 75% were counted once. The ten largest make up roughly 1.5% of the sample.

The donors were healthy, HIV-negative adults who had no recently reported acute infections or vaccinations. Every donor was a Caucasian adult living in Nashville, Tennessee, USA. CD4+ T cells were enriched through magnetic negative selection, after which naive cells were positively selected on CD45RA and the remaining negative fraction served as the memory subset. Blood was collected by leukapheresis, and PBMCs were isolated by Ficoll-Histopaque density gradient centrifugation and then cryopreserved in liquid nitrogen vapor phase. Analytical flow cytometry was used to check the purity and quantity of every magnetically sorted T cell population. Genomic DNA was isolated from each sorted fraction and quantified by UV absorbance on a Nanodrop 2000c.

The source of this sequence is a young man in good health. The sequenced sample consisted of memory CD4+ T cells sorted from blood. In the paper's terms, the cell subset or site label means: CD45RA-negative fraction. The rearrangement joined TRBV7-9 to TRBJ1-3, with no confident D gene call. CDR3 reads: CASSFGQSHSGNTIYF. Read as DNA, the sequence is TGTGCCAGCAGCTTTGGGCAGTCACACTCTGGAAACACCATATATTTT.